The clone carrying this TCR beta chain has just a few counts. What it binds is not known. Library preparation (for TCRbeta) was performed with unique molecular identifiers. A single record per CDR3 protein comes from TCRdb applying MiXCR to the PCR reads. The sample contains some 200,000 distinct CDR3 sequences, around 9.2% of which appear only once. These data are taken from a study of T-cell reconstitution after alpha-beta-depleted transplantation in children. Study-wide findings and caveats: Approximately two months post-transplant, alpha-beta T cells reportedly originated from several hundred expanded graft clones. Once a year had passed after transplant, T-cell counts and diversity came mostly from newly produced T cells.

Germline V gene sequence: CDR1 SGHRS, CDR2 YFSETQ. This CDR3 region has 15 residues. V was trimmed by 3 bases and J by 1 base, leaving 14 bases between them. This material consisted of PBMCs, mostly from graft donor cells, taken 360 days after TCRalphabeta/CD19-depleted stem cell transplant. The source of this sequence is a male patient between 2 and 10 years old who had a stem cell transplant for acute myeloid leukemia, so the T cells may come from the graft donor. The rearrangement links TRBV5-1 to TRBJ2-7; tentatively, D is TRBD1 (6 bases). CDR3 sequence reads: CASSYPEGESYEQYF. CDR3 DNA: TGCGCCAGCAGCTATCCAGAGGGGGAATCCTACGAGCAGTACTTC.